These 11 T cell receptor beta chains were all obtained from the same sample, sequenced in a study of blood T cell repertoires in COVID-19. The repertoire was sequenced with immunoSEQ multiplex PCR; TCRdb's copy has only in-frame clones and lacks some. The top ten clones hold around 9.6% of a sample with some 58,000 clones, about 83% of them seen once. The material sequenced was peripheral blood. The receptors come from a man aged 50 or older with COVID-19, enrolled during active disease.

The rearrangement joins TRBV30 to TRBJ1-5, with 8 bases lining up with TRBD1. The CDR3 runs 14 residues. The germline gives CDR1 GTSNPN, CDR2 SVGIG (reference sequence). V was pared by 2 bases and J by 7 bases, with 7 bases of the junction left unmatched. As DNA, the CDR3 is TGTGCCTGGAGTCCCGGACAGGGCGGGCAGCCCCAGCATTTT. Its protein is CAWSPGQGGQPQHF. Complete variable domain (other parts from reference TRBV30 and TRBJ1-5): SQTIHQWPATLVQPVGSPLSLECTVEGTSNPNLYWYRQAAGRGLQLLFYSVGIGQISSEVPQNLSASRPQDRQFILSSKKLLLSDSGFYLCAWSPGQGGQPQHFGDGTRLSIL.

The rearrangement links TRBV28 to TRBJ1-2; weak D call: TRBD1 (5 bases). The germline gives CDR1 MDHEN, CDR2 SYDVKM. The CDR3 has 15 amino acids. V dropped 5 bases and J dropped 0 bases, with 13 bases sitting between them. Here the CDR3 DNA reads TGTGCCAGCAGTCCATCGGGGGGGACTAACTATGGCTACACCTTC. Protein product: CASSPSGGTNYGYTF.

A note on this clone: Relative to the germline gene, one junction end is altered; a read error may explain this. The rearrangement links TRBV6-5 to TRBJ2-1, with TRBD1 matching 8 bases. The CDR3 is made up of 12 amino acids. The germline V gene has CDR1 MNHEY and CDR2 SVGAGI. The CDR3 DNA reads TGTGCCAGCAACGAAATGGACAGGGCTAGGGTCTTC. Residues: CASNEMDRARVF.

The chain combines TRBV30 with TRBJ1-5; 8 nucleotides line up with TRBD1. The V gene end was trimmed by 0 bases and the J gene end by 4 bases; junction bases not matched to a gene: 2. Germline CDR1 reads GTSNPN; CDR2 reads SVGIG (reference sequence). The CDR3 contains 14 residues. CDR3 sequence reads: CAWSVGQVNQPQHF. The CDR3 DNA follows: TGTGCCTGGAGTGTGGGACAGGTAAATCAGCCCCAGCATTTT. Combining the CDR3 with reference TRBV30 and TRBJ1-5 gives the whole variable domain SQTIHQWPATLVQPVGSPLSLECTVEGTSNPNLYWYRQAAGRGLQLLFYSVGIGQISSEVPQNLSASRPQDRQFILSSKKLLLSDSGFYLCAWSVGQVNQPQHFGDGTRLSIL.

The chain uses TRBV7-2 and TRBJ1-3; the D is unclear. V dropped 1 base and J dropped 0 bases, with 13 bases sitting between them. The CDR3 spans 17 residues. The germline CDR1 and CDR2 sequences are SGHTA and FQGNSA. CDR3 region: CASSLGALRSSGNTIYF. CDR3 nucleotides: TGTGCCAGCAGCTTAGGTGCACTTCGAAGCTCTGGAAACACCATATATTTT.

The J gene is TRBJ1-3, the V gene TRBV24-1; no reliable D call. Per the germline V gene, CDR1 is KGHDR and CDR2 is SFDVKD. V was pared by 5 bases and J by 3 bases, with 4 bases between. The CDR3 consists of 12 residues. The chain's CDR3 is CATSAGGNTIYF. CDR3 nucleotides: TGTGCCACCAGTGCCGGTGGAAACACCATATATTTT.

This clone was recorded a few times. The chain has TRBV6-5 and TRBJ2-7; TRBD1 agrees at 8 bases. J gave up 6 bases and V 6 bases, and 13 bases lay outside the gene matches. Germline lookup yields CDR1 MNHEY and CDR2 SVGAGI. CDR3 size: 15 residues. CDR3 DNA: TGTGCCAGCAGAGCCAGCGGACAGGGTGTCAGCGAGCAGTACTTC. Protein product: CASRASGQGVSEQYF.

This clone was detected a few times. V usage is TRBV4-1 and J usage is TRBJ2-7; TRBD2 is a possible D gene (6 bases). Trimming took off 3 bases at V and 6 bases at J, with 18 bases between the two ends. The germline gives CDR1 MGHRA, CDR2 YSYEKL. CDR3 length equals 15 residues. The CDR3 DNA reads TGCGCCAGCAGCCAGGGTTCGGGACTGCCCTTCGAGCAGTACTTC. Its translation is CASSQGSGLPFEQYF.

V is TRBV10-3 and J is TRBJ2-1, with a tentative D call TRBD1 (6 bases). From germline, CDR1 is ENHRY and CDR2 SYGVKD. V lost 10 bases and J lost 9, with 22 bases in between. The CDR3 covers 14 residues. The CDR3 loop is CATNTHQQGSEQFF. As DNA, the CDR3 is TGTGCCACCAACACCCACCAGCAGGGGAGTGAGCAGTTCTTC.

The chain combines TRBV28 with TRBJ1-6; 7 nucleotides line up with TRBD1. J was trimmed by 9 bases and V by 4 bases; bases with no gene match: 3. This CDR3 is 13 amino acids long. Per the germline V gene, CDR1 is MDHEN and CDR2 is SYDVKM. The CDR3 region is CASSSTGISPLHF. CDR3 sequence (DNA): TGTGCCAGCAGTTCGACAGGGATTTCACCCCTCCACTTT.

The chain has TRBV7-9 and TRBJ1-1; TRBD1 aligns across 7 bases. V dropped 5 bases and J dropped 3; count of bases not matched to a gene: 6. The CDR3 sequence is 14 residues long. In germline, CDR1 is SEHNR, CDR2 FQNEAQ (reference sequence). CDR3 in amino acids: CASSQTGSDTEAFF. The CDR3 DNA reads TGTGCCAGCAGCCAGACAGGGTCGGACACTGAAGCTTTCTTT.